These 27 T cell receptor beta chains originate from one sample sequenced in a study of T cell responses to AZD1222 COVID-19 vaccine. Some clones are missing from TCRdb's copy, which holds only in-frame ones; the method was immunoSEQ multiplex PCR. In the table there are some 110,000 clones, 70% to 90% of which are singletons. Sequenced here: peripheral blood, sampled on day 0 of AZD1222 vaccination. These TCRs come from an adult in good health.

This chain connects TRBV5-1 to TRBJ2-7; 12 nucleotides agree with TRBD2. The CDR3 sequence is 15 residues long. The trim removed 0 bases at V and 5 bases at J, leaving 3 bases unmatched. The germline CDR1 and CDR2 sequences are SGHRS and YFSETQ. The CDR3 is CASSLGLAGVNEQYF. The CDR3 bases are TGCGCCAGCAGCTTGGGACTAGCGGGAGTCAACGAGCAGTACTTC.

The chain employs TRBV6-5 and TRBJ1-5; TRBD1 agrees at 8 bases. V was clipped by 6 bases and J by 2 bases; unmatched bases: 3. Germline V CDR1 and CDR2: MNHEY, SVGAGI. The CDR3 totals 14 residues. CDR3 sequence (DNA): TGTGCCAGCAGGCAGGGGGCTGGCAATCAGCCCCAGCATTTT. It codes for CASRQGAGNQPQHF.

The V call is TRBV11-3, the J call TRBJ1-4; no clear D. Trimming removed 6 bases from V and 12 bases from J, with 8 bases in between. Germline V gene sequence: CDR1 SGHNT, CDR2 YENEEA. This CDR3 region has 10 residues. Here the CDR3 reads CASRGMELFF. For the CDR3, the DNA is TGTGCCAGCAGGGGTATGGAACTGTTTTTT.

The V gene is TRBV7-3, the J gene TRBJ1-2; 12 bases match TRBD1. Germline CDR1 is SGHTA and CDR2 is FQGTGA. CDR3 size: 15 residues. After removal of 5 bases from V and 4 bases from J, the junction contained 5 bases not matched to a gene. CDR3 DNA: TGTGCCAGCAGCCCCGGGACAGGGGGCGTCTATGGCTACACCTTC. Protein: CASSPGTGGVYGYTF.

There are a few counts of this clone. J is TRBJ1-5 and V is TRBV24-1, with TRBD1 matching 7 bases. V trimming: 7 bases; J trimming: 2 bases; junction bases outside the gene matches: 13. Germline V gene data show CDR1 as KGHDR and CDR2 as SFDVKD. This CDR3 has 17 residues. The CDR3 here is CATRLIEGGLRNQPQHF. The DNA for the CDR3 is TGTGCCACCAGACTCATAGAAGGGGGCTTACGCAATCAGCCCCAGCATTTT.

The CDR3 is CASSPRGTNTEAFF. DNA for the CDR3: TGTGCCAGTAGTCCCCGGGGGACGAACACTGAAGCTTTCTTT. V gene TRBV19 combines with J gene TRBJ1-1; D is perhaps TRBD1 (5 bases). The V gene's germline CDR1 is LNHDA and CDR2 SQIVND (reference sequence). Trimming removed 5 bases from V and 1 base from J, with 11 bases in between. CDR3 length: 14 amino acids.

The genes are TRBV19 and TRBJ1-4, with 7 positions matching TRBD1. CDR1 and CDR2 from the germline V gene are LNHDA and SQIVND (reference sequence). The V gene end was trimmed by 3 bases and the J gene end by 8 bases; junction bases not matched to a gene: 12. The CDR3 has 16 amino acids. DNA of the CDR3: TGTGCCAGTAGTATTGGACTCGAGGGGGCGAGAGAAAAACTGTTTTTT. It translates to CASSIGLEGAREKLFF.

This chain links TRBV6-1 with TRBJ1-5, with unresolved D. The CDR3 runs to 11 residues. Germline loops: CDR1 MNHNS, CDR2 SASEGT. Between the trimmed V and J ends, which lost 2 bases and 9 bases, there was a span of 5 bases. The CDR3 loop is CASSELRPQHF. The CDR3 DNA reads as TGTGCCAGCAGTGAATTGAGGCCCCAGCATTTT.

V gene TRBV28 combines with J gene TRBJ2-7; 10 bases map to TRBD2. V dropped 4 bases and J dropped 0; count of bases not matched to a gene: 3. Germline V CDR1 and CDR2: MDHEN, SYDVKM. This CDR3 region has 15 residues. The CDR3 protein is CASSSPSGSSYEQYF. DNA for the CDR3: TGTGCCAGCAGTTCACCTAGCGGGAGCTCCTACGAGCAGTACTTC.

The chain recombines TRBV29-1 with TRBJ2-7; D perhaps matches TRBD1 (6 bases). The CDR3 is 12 amino acids. Germline V CDR1 and CDR2: SQVTM, ANQGSEA. The V gene lost 4 bases and the J gene lost 4 bases, with 11 bases spanning the gap. The CDR3 reads CSVVGARYEQYF. The CDR3 DNA follows: TGCAGCGTTGTGGGGGCGCGGTACGAGCAGTACTTC.

V and J are TRBV25-1 and TRBJ1-2, with 10 bases matching TRBD1. V gave up 1 base and J gave up 4 bases; unmatched junction bases: 3. CDR1 and CDR2 from the germline V gene are MGHDK and SYGVNS. The length of the CDR3 is 15 residues. CDR3 loop: CASSEFGTGAYGYTF. DNA for the CDR3: TGTGCCAGCAGTGAATTTGGGACAGGGGCCTATGGCTACACCTTC.

Here the CDR3 reads CASSLGDPYEQYF. CDR3 in DNA: TGTGCCAGCAGTTTAGGGGACCCCTACGAGCAGTACTTC. V is TRBV12-3 or TRBV12-4 and J is TRBJ2-7; D is possibly TRBD1 or TRBD2 (5 bases each). Trimming removed 1 base from V and 2 bases from J, with 6 bases in between. The CDR3 sequence is 13 residues long.

This chain uses TRBV18 with TRBJ1-5; D is unclear. The CDR3 totals 16 residues. With 3 bases removed from V and 1 base from J, the gap between germline ends came to 13 bases. Germline loops: CDR1 KGHSH, CDR2 LQKENI. This CDR3 reads CASSPQTSGSNQPQHF. CDR3 coding DNA: TGTGCCAGCTCACCCCAAACAAGTGGAAGCAATCAGCCCCAGCATTTT.

The chain employs TRBV10-2 and TRBJ2-1, with D hard to call. The germline V gene encodes CDR1 WSHSY and CDR2 SAAADI. Trimming took off 6 bases at V and 7 bases at J, with 7 bases between the two ends. The CDR3 sequence is 11 residues long. Here the CDR3 DNA reads TGCGCCAGCAGCGCGCTAAATGAGCAGTTCTTC. The encoded protein is CASSALNEQFF.

The rearrangement uses TRBV6-5 and TRBJ1-2; 7 bases line up with TRBD1. With V trimmed by 5 bases and J by 6 bases, 6 bases remained unmatched. This CDR3 comprises 13 residues. The germline V gene encodes CDR1 MNHEY and CDR2 SVGAGI. CDR3 nucleotide sequence: TGTGCCAGCAGTAGACAGGGAGGACATGGCTACACCTTC. This sequence encodes CASSRQGGHGYTF.

The rearrangement joins TRBV19 to TRBJ2-5; D ambiguous. This CDR3 has 14 amino acids. CDR1 LNHDA and CDR2 SQIVND come from the germline V gene (reference sequence). The V end lost 4 bases, the J end lost 5 bases, and 14 bases lay between the germline ends. CDR3 loop: CASSKIVGVETQYF. The CDR3 DNA reads TGTGCCAGTAGTAAGATCGTTGGGGTCGAGACCCAGTACTTC.

The chain links TRBV5-1 to TRBJ2-7; TRBD1 matches at 7 bases. Germline assignment: CDR1 SGHRS and CDR2 YFSETQ. CDR3 length equals 12 residues. Trimming took 7 bases from V and 3 from J; bases not matched to a gene: 4. The CDR3 region has the DNA TGCGCCAGCCGGGGACAGAACTACGAGCAGTACTTC. Protein: CASRGQNYEQYF. Full variable domain (rest looked up from reference TRBV5-1 and TRBJ2-7): KAGVTQTPRYLIKTRGQQVTLSCSPISGHRSVSWYQQTPGQGLQFLFEYFSETQRNKGNFPGRFSGRQFSNSRSEMNVSTLELGDSALYLCASRGQNYEQYFGPGTRLTVT.

V and J are TRBV6-2 or TRBV6-3 and TRBJ2-2, with D uncertain. CDR1 is MNHEY and CDR2 is SVGEGT in the germline V gene. The V end was cut by 4 bases, the J end by 8 bases, with 5 bases between. This CDR3 contains 11 residues. The CDR3 sequence is CASSSRGELFF. In DNA, the CDR3 is TGTGCCAGCAGTTCCCGGGGGGAGCTGTTTTTT.

This sequence joins TRBV5-1 and TRBJ2-1; 9 nucleotides line up with TRBD2. The J segment lost 7 bases and the V segment lost 5 bases, leaving 10 bases of the junction unmatched. This CDR3 has 15 residues. The germline gives CDR1 SGHRS, CDR2 YFSETQ. CDR3 loop: CASSLLAGLLNEQFF. The CDR3 region has the DNA TGCGCCAGCAGTCTACTAGCGGGCCTTTTAAATGAGCAGTTCTTC.

The rearrangement uses TRBV7-2 and TRBJ2-3, with 8 bases fitting TRBD1. Per the germline V gene, CDR1 is SGHTA and CDR2 is FQGNSA. The CDR3 totals 15 residues. V lost 0 bases to trimming and J lost 8 bases; unmatched junction nucleotides: 7. The CDR3, as DNA: TGTGCCAGCAGCTTAGCCGGGACAGGACAGCGTACGCAGTATTTT. This translates into CASSLAGTGQRTQYF. Filled out from reference TRBV7-2 and TRBJ2-3, the complete variable domain reads GAGVSQSPSNKVTEKGKDVELRCDPISGHTALYWYRQSLGQGLEFLIYFQGNSAPDKSGLPSDRFSAERTGGSVSTLTIQRTQQEDSAVYLCASSLAGTGQRTQYFGPGTRLTVL.

The chain carries TRBV7-6 and TRBJ2-7; TRBD1 is a possible D gene (5 bases). The CDR3 consists of 15 residues. V shed 2 bases and J shed 2 bases, with 13 bases lying between them. Germline values: CDR1 SGHVS, CDR2 FNYEAQ. CDR3 in amino acids: CASSLLTGHTYEQYF. CDR3 nucleotides: TGTGCCAGCAGCTTATTAACAGGACACACCTACGAGCAGTACTTC.

The chain links TRBV5-1 to TRBJ1-1; TRBD1 is a possible D gene (5 bases). Deletions cut 5 bases from V and 0 bases from J, with 8 bases between. The germline gives CDR1 SGHRS, CDR2 YFSETQ. This CDR3 spans 13 amino acids. The CDR3 is CASSDSMNTEAFF. CDR3 in DNA: TGCGCCAGCAGTGACAGCATGAACACTGAAGCTTTCTTT.

The rearrangement joins TRBV29-1 to TRBJ1-1; no clear D gene. Per the germline V gene, CDR1 is SQVTM and CDR2 is ANQGSEA. The CDR3 runs to 14 residues. Deletions cut 7 bases from V and 2 bases from J, with 17 bases between. As DNA, the CDR3 is TGCAGCGCCCAGTTAGGAGTGGCTAACACTGAAGCTTTCTTT. Amino acid sequence: CSAQLGVANTEAFF. The variable domain in full, completed from reference TRBV29-1 and TRBJ1-1, reads SAVISQKPSRDICQRGTSLTIQCQVDSQVTMMFWYRQQPGQSLTLIATANQGSEATYESGFVIDKFPISRPNLTFSTLTVSNMSPEDSSIYLCSAQLGVANTEAFFGQGTRLTVV.

The chain couples TRBV29-1 to TRBJ1-1; possibly TRBD1 for D (5 bases). The ends were cut back, 6 bases at V and 1 base at J, with 12 bases in the middle. The CDR3 is made up of 13 amino acids. Germline-derived CDR1 and CDR2 are SQVTM and ANQGSEA. CDR3 nucleotides: TGCAGCGTCACTGAAAGGGGGAACACTGAAGCTTTCTTT. Encoded protein: CSVTERGNTEAFF.

V usage is TRBV12-3 or TRBV12-4 and J usage is TRBJ2-1, with D unclear. V was cut by 5 bases and J by 9 bases, with 11 bases left in between. The CDR3 is 12 residues long. The CDR3 protein is CASSPQVGEQFF. DNA of the CDR3: TGTGCCAGCAGTCCCCAAGTAGGTGAGCAGTTCTTC.

In nucleotides, the CDR3 is TGTGCCTGGAGTGGCTCCCGACAGGGGAAAGACGGGGGCTACACCTTC. Amino acids: CAWSGSRQGKDGGYTF. The rearrangement joins TRBV30 to TRBJ1-2, with 8 nucleotides matching TRBD1. The CDR3 covers 16 residues. CDR1 is GTSNPN and CDR2 is SVGIG in the germline V gene (reference sequence). V dropped 1 base and J dropped 8; count of bases not matched to a gene: 15.

The chain employs TRBV11-2 and TRBJ1-5, with 8 positions matching TRBD1. The CDR3 extends over 15 amino acids. With 4 bases clipped from V and 1 base from J, the junction kept 3 bases outside the gene matches. Germline values: CDR1 SGHAT, CDR2 FQNNGV. The CDR3 spells CASSSGQGSNQPQHF. The DNA of the CDR3 is TGTGCCAGCAGCTCAGGACAGGGAAGCAATCAGCCCCAGCATTTT. Using reference TRBV11-2 and TRBJ1-5 for the parts outside the CDR3, the full variable domain is EAGVAQSPRYKIIEKRQSVAFWCNPISGHATLYWYQQILGQGPKLLIQFQNNGVVDDSQLPKDRFSAERLKGVDSTLKIQPAKLEDSAVYLCASSSGQGSNQPQHFGDGTRLSIL.